The next 23 T cell receptor beta chains were all read from a single sample in a study of identical twins. TCRdb redid the calling of the 5' RACE reads with MiXCR, one entry per CDR3 protein. The sample gives 690,000 or so distinct CDR3 sequences, roughly 6% of which show up once; 1.5% to 2% is in the top ten. Input material: naive T cells sorted from blood. The receptors originated from a man between 18 and 35 years old in good health.

This clonotype was detected ten times or more. The chain employs TRBV5-1 and TRBJ2-7; perhaps TRBD1 as D (6 bases). The V gene's germline CDR1 is SGHRS and CDR2 YFSETQ. The CDR3 is 14 amino acids. V was cut by 0 bases and J by 4 bases, with 11 bases left in between. The CDR3 nucleotides are TGCGCCAGCAGCTTGGGGGATACAGGGTACGAGCAGTACGTC. Translated, it gives CASSLGDTGYEQYV.

The table lists this clonotype with many counts. This sequence joins TRBV10-3 and TRBJ2-1, with a possible D match to TRBD1 (5 bases). The germline gives CDR1 ENHRY, CDR2 SYGVKD. V was cut by 11 bases and J by 0 bases, with 14 bases left in between. CDR3 length equals 14 residues. CDR3 sequence reads: CALGRDSSYNEQFF. DNA of the CDR3: TGTGCCCTAGGCCGTGACAGCTCCTACAATGAGCAGTTCTTC.

V is TRBV24-1 and J is TRBJ2-3; TRBD2 matches at 13 bases. The CDR3 extends over 17 amino acids. CDR1 KGHDR and CDR2 SFDVKD come from the germline V gene. Trimming took 5 bases from V and 2 from J; bases not matched to a gene: 6. CDR3 nucleotide sequence: TGTGCCACCAGTGTCCTCGGGACTAGCGGGACCACAGATACGCAGTATTTT. Amino acid sequence: CATSVLGTSGTTDTQYF.

Notes on this clonotype: A read error is likely, as this CDR3 ends without the conserved phenylalanine or tryptophan. This rearrangement joins TRBV5-1 to TRBJ2-3, with unresolved D. CDR1 and CDR2 from the germline V gene are SGHRS and YFSETQ. Trimming removed 1 base at V and 0 bases at J, with 3 bases between. The CDR3 consists of 13 residues. This chain's CDR3 is CASSLPSTDTQYY. CDR3 nucleotides: TGCGCCAGCAGCTTGCCGAGCACAGATACGCAGTATTAT.

This clonotype was counted ten times or more. J is TRBJ2-7 and V is TRBV10-3; 11 nucleotides line up with TRBD1. The germline gives CDR1 ENHRY, CDR2 SYGVKD. V dropped 6 bases and J dropped 5; count of bases not matched to a gene: 6. CDR3 length: 14 amino acids. DNA for the CDR3: TGTGCCATCAGCGACCCGGGACAGGGGGACGAGCAGTACGTC. Translated: CAISDPGQGDEQYV.

Regarding this clonotype: This sequence may be a read error, since a much larger clone differs from it by one base. This likely comes from a read error, as the CDR3 has no conserved phenylalanine or tryptophan at its end. The chain links TRBV7-8 to TRBJ1-4; 8 bases are a match to TRBD1. Trimming removed 5 bases from V and 12 bases from J; junction bases left unmatched: 8. This CDR3 region has 13 residues. Germline values: CDR1 SGHVS, CDR2 FQNEAQ. The CDR3 region has the DNA TGTGCCAGCAGCCCCCGACAGGGGTTCCAACTGTTTTAT. Translated, it gives CASSPRQGFQLFY.

This clonotype was found many times. The chain has TRBV12-3 or TRBV12-4 and TRBJ1-1; 7 bases are a match to TRBD1. The CDR3 totals 14 residues. The J segment lost 6 bases and the V segment lost 3 bases, leaving 7 bases of the junction unmatched. The CDR3 region is CASSFKGAWAEAFF. In nucleotides, the CDR3 is TGTGCCAGCAGTTTTAAGGGGGCTTGGGCTGAAGCTTTCTTT.

V usage is TRBV12-3 or TRBV12-4 and J usage is TRBJ2-1, with TRBD2 matching 8 bases. V gave up 5 bases and J gave up 4 bases; unmatched junction bases: 10. This CDR3 contains 16 residues. The CDR3: CASSPRTSFLYNEQFF. The CDR3 DNA sequence: TGTGCCAGCAGTCCCAGGACTAGCTTCCTTTACAATGAGCAGTTCTTC.

This chain links TRBV7-2 with TRBJ2-1; 9 bases map to TRBD2. Germline loops: CDR1 SGHTA, CDR2 FQGNSA. The V and J ends lost 1 base and 13 bases, in that order; junction bases with no gene match: 11. The CDR3 loop spans 15 amino acids. CDR3: CASSLDNSGSSRQFF. The CDR3 DNA reads TGTGCCAGCAGCTTAGATAATAGCGGGAGCTCTAGACAGTTCTTC.

This clonotype was detected a few times. The rearrangement links TRBV12-3 or TRBV12-4 to TRBJ2-7; 12 bases are a match to TRBD2. The V and J ends lost 5 bases and 6 bases, in that order; junction bases with no gene match: 5. This CDR3 has 14 residues. The DNA of the CDR3 is TGTGCCAGCAGTGTACTAGCGGGAGGCTCCGAGCAGTACTTC. Translated: CASSVLAGGSEQYF.

This clonotype was found a few times. This chain joins TRBV25-1 and TRBJ2-7; 7 bases are a match to TRBD2. CDR3 length: 13 residues. The germline gives CDR1 MGHDK, CDR2 SYGVNS. Losses at the gene ends were 6 bases for V and 1 base for J; bases not matched to a gene: 3. The CDR3 coding sequence is TGTGCCAGCAGATGGGGGGGTTCCTACGAGCAGTACTTC. Translation: CASRWGGSYEQYF.

This clonotype has at least ten counts. The chain couples TRBV15 to TRBJ2-3, with 7 bases aligning to TRBD1. The ends lost 0 bases at V and 4 bases at J; junction bases unmatched: 7. From germline, CDR1 is LNHNV and CDR2 YYDKDF (reference sequence). The CDR3 loop spans 16 amino acids. The CDR3 here is CATSRDPRGGADTQYF. The CDR3 region has the DNA TGTGCCACCAGCAGAGATCCCCGAGGGGGCGCAGATACGCAGTATTTT. The full variable domain, its missing parts supplied by reference TRBV15 and TRBJ2-3, is DAMVIQNPRYQVTQFGKPVTLSCSQTLNHNVMYWYQQKSSQAPKLLFHYYDKDFNNEADTPDNFQSRRPNTSFCFLDIRSPGLGDTAMYLCATSRDPRGGADTQYFGPGTRLTVL.

This clonotype was seen at least ten times. The genes are TRBV6-1 and TRBJ2-5; TRBD1 is a possible D gene (6 bases). The CDR3 is 16 residues long. V lost 2 bases and J 1 base, leaving 14 bases between the germline ends. Germline V CDR1 and CDR2: MNHNS, SASEGT. The CDR3 DNA reads as TGTGCCAGCAGTGAAACAGGGCCATATCCCCAAGAGACCCAGTACTTC. Translated, it gives CASSETGPYPQETQYF.

The chain is built from TRBV11-2 and TRBJ2-7, with D perhaps TRBD2 (6 bases). Deletions cut 1 base from V and 4 bases from J, with 14 bases between. The germline V gene encodes CDR1 SGHAT and CDR2 FQNNGV. The CDR3 has 15 amino acids. CDR3 in amino acids: CASSLGLLAGYEQYV. The CDR3 coding sequence is TGTGCCAGCAGCTTAGGCTTACTAGCAGGATACGAGCAGTACGTC.

This chain uses TRBV3-1 with TRBJ1-5; D possibly corresponds to TRBD1 (5 bases). The germline V gene has CDR1 LGHDT and CDR2 YNNKEL (reference sequence). V was cut by 2 bases and J by 3 bases, with 11 bases left in between. The CDR3 length is 15 residues. CDR3 DNA: TGTGCCAGCAGCCAATCGGACAAGCACAATCAGCCCCAGCATTTT. It translates to CASSQSDKHNQPQHF. Combining the CDR3 with reference TRBV3-1 and TRBJ1-5 gives the whole variable domain DTAVSQTPKYLVTQMGNDKSIKCEQNLGHDTMYWYKQDSKKFLKIMFSYNNKELIINETVPNRFSPKSPDKAHLNLHINSLELGDSAVYFCASSQSDKHNQPQHFGDGTRLSIL.

This clonotype was recorded many times. The rearrangement links TRBV5-1 to TRBJ2-1; D perhaps matches TRBD1 (6 bases). Germline V lookup: CDR1 SGHRS, CDR2 YFSETQ. The V end was cut by 4 bases, the J end by 6 bases, with 11 bases between. The CDR3 covers 13 residues. The CDR3 reads CASSDRMANEQFF. The CDR3, as DNA: TGCGCCAGCAGCGACAGGATGGCCAATGAGCAGTTCTTC.

This clonotype occurred a few times. V gene TRBV10-3 combines with J gene TRBJ2-3, with a possible D match to TRBD2 (5 bases). The CDR3 totals 17 residues. V lost 2 bases to trimming and J lost 0 bases, with 15 bases between them. Germline values: CDR1 ENHRY, CDR2 SYGVKD. CDR3 DNA sequence: TGTGCCATCAGTGAGCCCCGGATGGGGAGTAGCACAGATACGCAGTATTTT. It specifies CAISEPRMGSSTDTQYF.

This clonotype was seen a handful of times. This chain links TRBV15 with TRBJ1-1, with 11 bases that match TRBD1. The length of the CDR3 is 17 residues. In germline, CDR1 is LNHNV, CDR2 YYDKDF (reference sequence). The V gene end was trimmed by 5 bases and the J gene end by 0 bases; junction bases not matched to a gene: 8. In DNA form, the CDR3 reads TGTGCCACCAGCGGGTGGACAGGGGGCGTTTTGAACACTGAAGCTTTCTTT. Translated, it gives CATSGWTGGVLNTEAFF. The full variable domain, in which reference TRBV15 and TRBJ1-1 provide the parts outside the CDR3, is DAMVIQNPRYQVTQFGKPVTLSCSQTLNHNVMYWYQQKSSQAPKLLFHYYDKDFNNEADTPDNFQSRRPNTSFCFLDIRSPGLGDTAMYLCATSGWTGGVLNTEAFFGQGTRLTVV.

This clonotype was observed at least ten times. The V and J genes are TRBV4-1 and TRBJ2-3, with TRBD2 as a possible D gene (5 bases). This CDR3 has 14 residues. Germline V gene sequence: CDR1 MGHRA, CDR2 YSYEKL. Trimming cost V 2 bases and J 0 bases, with 6 bases left between them. The CDR3, as DNA: TGCGCCAGCAGCCAAAGGGAGAGCACAGATACGCAGTATTTT. Protein sequence: CASSQRESTDTQYF.

The chain uses TRBV6-2 or TRBV6-3 and TRBJ2-2; D is uncertain. This CDR3 region has 14 residues. Per the germline V gene, CDR1 is MNHEY and CDR2 is SVGEGT. V was trimmed by 5 bases and J by 4 bases, leaving 11 bases between them. CDR3 residues: CASSHASATGELFF. The CDR3 DNA is TGTGCCAGCAGTCACGCGTCAGCCACCGGGGAGCTGTTTTTT.

In this sample, this clonotype turned up many times. This sequence joins TRBV10-3 and TRBJ1-2; perhaps TRBD1 as D (5 bases). The germline V and J ends were trimmed by 5 bases and 4 bases, with 11 bases remaining between them. The germline CDR1 and CDR2 sequences are ENHRY and SYGVKD. The length of the CDR3 is 13 residues. CDR3: CAISQDSTYGYTF. The CDR3 DNA reads TGTGCCATCAGTCAAGACAGCACCTATGGCTACACCTTC.

This clonotype was picked up a small number of times. This chain joins TRBV30 and TRBJ1-2; TRBD1 matches at 11 bases. The germline V gene has CDR1 GTSNPN and CDR2 SVGIG (reference sequence). This CDR3 contains 14 residues. After removal of 2 bases from V and 10 bases from J, the junction contained 9 bases not matched to a gene. The chain's CDR3 is CAWSRTGGPLDYTF. In DNA, the CDR3 is TGTGCCTGGAGTCGGACAGGGGGCCCTCTCGACTACACCTTC. Filled out from reference TRBV30 and TRBJ1-2, the complete variable domain reads SQTIHQWPATLVQPVGSPLSLECTVEGTSNPNLYWYRQAAGRGLQLLFYSVGIGQISSEVPQNLSASRPQDRQFILSSKKLLLSDSGFYLCAWSRTGGPLDYTFGSGTRLTVV.

The chain carries TRBV9 and TRBJ2-1, with TRBD2 matching over 10 bases. Unmatched junction bases numbered 4, after V lost 2 bases and J lost 5 bases. CDR1 and CDR2 from the germline V gene are SGDLS and YYNGEE. The CDR3 loop spans 15 amino acids. The CDR3 protein is CASSVWTSGNNEQFF. DNA of the CDR3: TGTGCCAGCAGCGTTTGGACTAGCGGAAACAATGAGCAGTTCTTC.